This T cell receptor (beta chain) was obtained from a study of a mutant IDH1 vaccine in newly diagnosed glioma. Study-level background: Vaccination of patients was performed eight times, in weeks 1, 3, 5, 7, 11, 15, 19 and 23. Vaccination was launched 4-6 weeks after radiotherapy alone, or with temozolomide cycles.

Using immunoSEQ multiplex PCR, the repertoire was profiled, and TCRdb retains in-frame clones only, with some absent. Of around 60,000 clones listed, 89% are singletons. General study results and limits: There seemed to be no relation between pseudoprogression and changes in top peripheral T cell clonotypes.

The time point here: week 11, during vaccination. The investigators gave 300 ug of mutant IDH1 20-mer peptide in each vaccine dose, together with topical imiquimod. Worth noting for this clone: Its target is not known.

CDR1 and CDR2 (germline): SGHAT, FQNNGV. Trimming stripped 0 bases from V and 9 bases from J, with 12 bases between. The CDR3 extends over 14 amino acids. The source material was PBMCs, sampled from a glioma patient whose treatment included an IDH1 peptide vaccine. The sequence came from a man in his forties or fifties with glioma. V is TRBV11-2 and J is TRBJ2-1, with a possible D match to TRBD2 (5 bases). The CDR3, as DNA: TGTGCCAGCAGCTTAGATGCTGGAGGCGGTGAGCAGTTCTTC. Amino acid sequence: CASSLDAGGGEQFF.